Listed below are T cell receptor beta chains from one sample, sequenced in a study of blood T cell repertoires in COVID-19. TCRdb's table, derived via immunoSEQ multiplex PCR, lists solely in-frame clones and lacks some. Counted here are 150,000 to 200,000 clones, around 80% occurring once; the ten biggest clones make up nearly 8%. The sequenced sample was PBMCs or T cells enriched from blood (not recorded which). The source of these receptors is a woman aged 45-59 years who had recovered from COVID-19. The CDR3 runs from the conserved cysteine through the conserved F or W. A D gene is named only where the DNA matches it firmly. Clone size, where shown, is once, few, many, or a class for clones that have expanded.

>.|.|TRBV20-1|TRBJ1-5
TGCAGTGCTAGTTTTAGGGAGATTAGCAATCAGCCCCAGCATTTT
CSASFREISNQPQHF
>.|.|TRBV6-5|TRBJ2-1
TGTGCCAGCCTACCCCTAGCGACCAATGAGCAGTTCTTC
CASLPLATNEQFF
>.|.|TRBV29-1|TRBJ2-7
TGCAGCGCTACACTAGCCACGTCCTACGAGCAGTACTTC
CSATLATSYEQYF
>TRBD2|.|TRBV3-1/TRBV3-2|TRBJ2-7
TGTGCCAGCAGCCAAGACCGGACGGGAGGAACCTACGAGCAGTACTTC
CASSQDRTGGTYEQYF
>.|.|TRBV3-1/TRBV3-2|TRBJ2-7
TGTGCCAGCAGCCAAAATGGTCAGGACGAGCAGTACTTC
CASSQNGQDEQYF
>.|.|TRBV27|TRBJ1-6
TGTGCCAGCAGCCGACAGGAAATTTCACCCCTCCACTTT
CASSRQEISPLHF
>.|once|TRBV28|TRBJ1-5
TGTGCCAGCAGACCTCGGGAGTCGGTTCAGCCCCAGCATTTT
CASRPRESVQPQHF
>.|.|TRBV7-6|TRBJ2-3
TGTGCCAGCAGCTTAGCCTGGACAGCTTCCACAGATACGCAGTATTTT
CASSLAWTASTDTQYF
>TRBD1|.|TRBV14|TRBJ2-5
TGTGCCAGCAGCCGAAGAGAGGGGGCAGGGGAGACCCAGTACTTC
CASSRREGAGETQYF
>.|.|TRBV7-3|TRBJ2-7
TGTGCCAGCAGCTTGGAGACTAGTGGTGAGCAGTACTTC
CASSLETSGEQYF
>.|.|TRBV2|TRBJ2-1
TGTGCCAGCAGTCCCCTCAATGAGCAGTTCTTC
CASSPLNEQFF
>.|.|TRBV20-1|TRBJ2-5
TGCAGTGCTAGTGCTTCCCAAGAGACCCAGTACTTC
CSASASQETQYF
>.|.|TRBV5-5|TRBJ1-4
TGTGCCAGCAGATGGTCAGGGACAACTAATGAAAAACTGTTTTTT
CASRWSGTTNEKLFF
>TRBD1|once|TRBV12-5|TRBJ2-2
TGTGCTAGTGGTTTCGATCAGGGGGCCTCTAACACCGGGGAGCTGTTTTTT
CASGFDQGASNTGELFF
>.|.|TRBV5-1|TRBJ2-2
TGCGCCAGCAGTTTGGGACCCCCCAGGGGCGGGGAGCTGTTTTTT
CASSLGPPRGGELFF
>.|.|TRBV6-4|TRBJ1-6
TGTGCCAGCAACCCAGGCGTCTATAATTCACCCCTCCACTTT
CASNPGVYNSPLHF
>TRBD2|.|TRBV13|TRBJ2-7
TGTGCCAGCAGCGAGACTAGCGGGAGGCACTACGAGCAGTACTTC
CASSETSGRHYEQYF
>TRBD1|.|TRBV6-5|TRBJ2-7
TGTGCCAGCAGTTTCGGACAGGGGACCTACGAGCAGTACTTC
CASSFGQGTYEQYF
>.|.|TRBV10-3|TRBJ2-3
TGTGCCATCAGTGAGCTGAGGGATACGCAGTATTTT
CAISELRDTQYF
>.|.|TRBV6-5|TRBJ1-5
TGTGCCAGCAGTTACTCGTACAGGCTACTCAATCAGCCCCAGCATTTT
CASSYSYRLLNQPQHF
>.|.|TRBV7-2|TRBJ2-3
TGTGCCAGCAGCTTAGATCGGGTTACGCAGTATTTT
CASSLDRVTQYF
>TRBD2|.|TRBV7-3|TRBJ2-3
TGTGCCAGCAGCTTCCTAGCGGGAGCTAGCACAGATACGCAGTATTTT
CASSFLAGASTDTQYF
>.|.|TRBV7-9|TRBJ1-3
TGTGCCAGCAGCCTGTCGACAGTCACCAGTGGAAACACCATATATTTT
CASSLSTVTSGNTIYF
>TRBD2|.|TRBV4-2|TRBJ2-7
TGTGCCAGCAGCCAAGATCCGGCCGGGCTAGCGGGAAAGCAGTACTTC
CASSQDPAGLAGKQYF
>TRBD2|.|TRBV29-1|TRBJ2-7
TGCAGCGTTGCGGGCGGGGGGCGAAACGAGCAGTACTTC
CSVAGGGRNEQYF
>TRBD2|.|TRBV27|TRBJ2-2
TGTGCCAGCAGTGGGGGGGGGACCTCCACCGGGGAGCTGTTTTTT
CASSGGGTSTGELFF
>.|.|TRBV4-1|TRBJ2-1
TGCGCCAGCAGCCAAGATAAGGCGACAGATGAGCAGTTCTTC
CASSQDKATDEQFF
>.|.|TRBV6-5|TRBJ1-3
TGTGCCAGCAGTTACGACACACAGGGTGGTGGAAACACCATATATTTT
CASSYDTQGGGNTIYF
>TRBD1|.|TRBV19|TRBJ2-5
TGTGCCAGTAGGGGGACAGGGGGAGAGACCCAGTACTTC
CASRGTGGETQYF
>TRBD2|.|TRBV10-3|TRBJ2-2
TGTGCCATCAGTGACCGGGGACTAGCGGGAGCGAACACCGGGGAGCTGTTTTTT
CAISDRGLAGANTGELFF
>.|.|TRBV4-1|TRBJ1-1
TGCGCCAGCAGCCCTCTCCTAAAAAACACTGAAGCTTTCTTT
CASSPLLKNTEAFF
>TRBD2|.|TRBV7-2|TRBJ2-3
TGTGCCAGCAGCTTAACTAGCGGGAGGGCCGCAGATACGCAGTATTTT
CASSLTSGRAADTQYF
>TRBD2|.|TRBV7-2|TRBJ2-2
TGTGCCAGCAGCCTCAGCGGGACGACCACCGGGGAGCTGTTTTTT
CASSLSGTTTGELFF
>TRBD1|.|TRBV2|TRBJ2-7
TGTGCCAGCACCAAGACAGGGTCCTACGAGCAGTACTTC
CASTKTGSYEQYF
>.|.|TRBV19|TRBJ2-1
TGTGCCAGTACTTCTGACCGGGACTCCTACAATGAGCAGTTCTTC
CASTSDRDSYNEQFF
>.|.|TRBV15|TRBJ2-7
TGTGCCACCAGCAGAGAGGACAGCTACGAGCAGTACTTC
CATSREDSYEQYF
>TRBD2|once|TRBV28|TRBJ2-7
TGTGCCAGCGGGATTTCTCGCGGGAGGTACTACGAGCAGTACTTC
CASGISRGRYYEQYF
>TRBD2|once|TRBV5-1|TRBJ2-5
TGCGCCAGCAGCTTGGGGATCGGTAGCGGGGGGTCTCAAGAGACCCAGTACTTC
CASSLGIGSGGSQETQYF
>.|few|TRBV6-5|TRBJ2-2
TGTGCCAGCAGTTTCGGACAGTCCGGGGAGCTGTTTTTT
CASSFGQSGELFF
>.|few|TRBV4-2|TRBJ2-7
TGTGCCAGCAGCCAAGATAGGCCAGCGCACTACGAGCAGTACTTC
CASSQDRPAHYEQYF
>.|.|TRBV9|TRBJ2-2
TGTGCCAGCAGCCCGTTTAGCACCGGGGAGCTGTTTTTT
CASSPFSTGELFF
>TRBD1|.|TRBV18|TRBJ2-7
TGTGCCAGCTCACCGGGACAGAACTCCTACGAGCAGTACTTC
CASSPGQNSYEQYF
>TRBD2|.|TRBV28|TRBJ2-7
TGTGCCAGCAGTTTAGGGGGGGTCTCCTACGAGCAGTACTTC
CASSLGGVSYEQYF
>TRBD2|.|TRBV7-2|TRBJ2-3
TGTGCCAGCAGCTCGGGACTAGCGGGGGGGTTGGATACGCAGTATTTT
CASSSGLAGGLDTQYF
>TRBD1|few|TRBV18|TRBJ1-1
TGTGCCAGCTCACCTCGACCGGGACAGGGGTGGACTGAAGCTTTCTTT
CASSPRPGQGWTEAFF